This TCR beta chain is from a study of cytomegalovirus exposure and HLA in healthy donors. Whole-study context: Later, an analysis reported that the 110 or so validation repertoires had used the same platform as the approximately 660 first-cohort repertoires.

The protocol was immunoSEQ multiplex PCR, while the TCRdb copy is restricted to in-frame clones and leaves out a portion. The data show approximately 99,000 clones, 90% to 97% seen once. Notes on this clone: Its antigen is as yet unknown.

Broader study findings: Researchers reported that a few CMV-associated chains were confirmed in vitro as CMV antigen-specific. Researchers counted 150 to 200 TCR beta chains as cytomegalovirus-associated.

V was shortened by 2 bases and J by 7 bases, with 17 bases between the two germline ends. CDR1 and CDR2 (germline): GTSNPN, SVGIG (reference sequence). The CDR3 covers 15 residues. Sequenced material: PBMCs. This clonotype was sampled from a woman younger than 35 in good health and CMV-seronegative. The genes are TRBV30 and TRBJ1-4, with D possibly being TRBD1 (5 bases). The CDR3 reads CAWSFGRGRLEKLFF. The CDR3 region has the DNA TGTGCCTGGAGTTTTGGGCGGGGGAGACTTGAAAAACTGTTTTTT.